The T cell receptor beta chain described here comes from a study of T cell responses to AZD1222 COVID-19 vaccine. V was pared by 3 bases and J by 5 bases, with 11 bases of the junction left unmatched. The CDR3 has 19 residues. Per germline, CDR1 SGDLS and CDR2 YYNGEE. Generated by immunoSEQ multiplex PCR, the TCRdb table keeps only in-frame clones and is missing some. The data contain about 140,000 clones, about nine tenths of them singletons. The J gene is TRBJ2-1, the V gene TRBV9, with TRBD2 matching 16 bases. The source of this sequence is an adult who received the AZD1222 COVID-19 vaccine. The source material was peripheral blood, sampled 28 days after the second AZD1222 dose. Here the CDR3 DNA reads TGTGCCAGCAGCGACCCTGGGACTAGCGGGAGGGTTTTCGACAATGAGCAGTTCTTC. This sequence encodes CASSDPGTSGRVFDNEQFF. Full variable domain (rest looked up from reference TRBV9 and TRBJ2-1): DSGVTQTPKHLITATGQRVTLRCSPRSGDLSVYWYQQSLDQGLQFLIQYYNGEERAKGNILERFSAQQFPDLHSELNLSSLELGDSALYFCASSDPGTSGRVFDNEQFFGPGTRLTVL.